This TCR beta chain was observed in a study of CD8+ T cells in alopecia areata. Overall study: The protocol delivered tofacitinib for 6 to 18 months, then withdrew it for 6 months.

General observations from the study: Expanded CD8+ clones among the top 100, and scalp clonality, were significantly decreased by tofacitinib.

Treatment indicated: oral pan-JAK inhibitor, 5-10 mg twice daily. Trimming stripped 5 bases from V and 8 bases from J, with 10 bases between. CDR3 length: 12 amino acids. CDR1 is GTSNPN, CDR2 SVGIG, per germline (reference sequence). Comment on this clone: The antigen remains unidentified.

Sequencing templates came from extracted RNA that was reverse transcribed into cDNA. Profiling relied on immunoSEQ multiplex PCR, and the TCRdb table lists in-frame clones only, not all of them. The sample records a few hundred thousand clones, under 75% being singletons. The source of this sequence is a human donor with alopecia areata. This specimen was CD4+ T cells sorted from blood, taken at week 4, from a patient treated with tofacitinib. The chain couples TRBV30 to TRBJ1-6; no clear D gene. The CDR3 spells CAWRYRDSPLHF. In DNA, the CDR3 is TGTGCCTGGCGTTATCGGGATTCACCCCTCCACTTT. Full variable domain (remainder filled in from reference TRBV30 and TRBJ1-6): SQTIHQWPATLVQPVGSPLSLECTVEGTSNPNLYWYRQAAGRGLQLLFYSVGIGQISSEVPQNLSASRPQDRQFILSSKKLLLSDSGFYLCAWRYRDSPLHFGNGTRLTVT.